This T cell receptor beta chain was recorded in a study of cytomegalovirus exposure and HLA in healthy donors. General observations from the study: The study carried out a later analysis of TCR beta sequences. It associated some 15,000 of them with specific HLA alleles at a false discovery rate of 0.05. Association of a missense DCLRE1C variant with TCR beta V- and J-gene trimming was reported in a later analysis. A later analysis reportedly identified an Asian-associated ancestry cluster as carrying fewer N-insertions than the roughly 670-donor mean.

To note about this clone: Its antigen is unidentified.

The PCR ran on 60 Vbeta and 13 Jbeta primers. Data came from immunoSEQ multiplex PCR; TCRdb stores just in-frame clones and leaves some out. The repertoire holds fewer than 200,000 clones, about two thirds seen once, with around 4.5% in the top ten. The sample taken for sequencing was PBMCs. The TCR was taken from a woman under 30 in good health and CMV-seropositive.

In DNA form, the CDR3 reads TGTGCCAGCAGCTTCCACAGAACCGGGGAGCTGTTTTTT. Translating gives CASSFHRTGELFF. The J gene is TRBJ2-2, the V gene TRBV13; unclear D gene. The CDR3 totals 13 residues. Deletions cut 3 bases from V and 5 bases from J, with 7 bases between. Germline CDR1 PRHDT, CDR2 FYEKMQ (reference sequence).